This T cell receptor (beta chain) was obtained from a study of T cells in Graves' hyperthyroidism and ophthalmopathy. This CDR3 has 16 residues. V was clipped by 2 bases and J by 5 bases, with 16 bases between them. Germline V gives CDR1 ENHRY, CDR2 SYGVKD. Exclusions: uncontrolled infection, other autoimmune disease, pregnancy, lactation. This clonotype showed up many times. The source material, RNA transcripts, was used to amplify TCR beta CDR3 regions. A set of HTBI primers served as the primers for a first-round RT-PCR of the TCR CDR3. In TCRdb, the multiplex PCR reads were re-called with MiXCR into one record per CDR3 protein. The sample has approximately 700,000 distinct CDR3 sequences; around 17% are singletons.

The sample taken for sequencing was blood. This TCR came from a man between 18 and 29 years old with Graves' hyperthyroidism. The chain couples TRBV10-3 to TRBJ2-1, with D possibly being TRBD2 (5 bases). CDR3 amino acids: CAISEPGWRVDNEQFF. CDR3 in DNA: TGTGCCATCAGTGAGCCGGGGTGGCGGGTCGACAATGAGCAGTTCTTC.